Listed below are T cell receptor beta chains from one sample, sequenced in a study of T cell repertoires in cytomegalovirus infection. In TCRdb, the reads were re-called with MiXCR into one record per CDR3 protein. The table lists about 310,000 distinct CDR3 sequences, 17% of them singletons, with approximately 12% in the top ten. Sequencing was performed on PBMCs. The receptors derive from a human donor in good health (CMV status not recorded). Some clones in this sample may be carry-over from other donors' samples. Each CDR3 is given with its conserved first and last residue. The order of the fields is clone size, D gene, V gene, J gene, CDR3 protein, CDR3 DNA. A D gene is named only where the DNA matches it firmly. The size of a clone is reported for some rows only, either as once, few or many, or as a class for expanded clones.

clone size: many; D gene: -; V gene: TRBV7-6; J gene: TRBJ2-3; CDR3 protein: CASSPGWGLTDTQYF; CDR3 DNA: TGTGCCAGCAGCCCCGGGTGGGGGTTGACAGATACGCAGTATTTT
clone size: many; D gene: TRBD1; V gene: TRBV7-2; J gene: TRBJ2-3; CDR3 protein: CASSPSGQGPDTQYF; CDR3 DNA: TGTGCCAGCAGCCCCTCGGGACAGGGGCCAGATACGCAGTATTTT
clone size: -; D gene: -; V gene: TRBV27; J gene: TRBJ1-5; CDR3 protein: CASSLSWGTSNQPQHF; CDR3 DNA: TGTGCCAGCAGTTTAAGTTGGGGCACGAGCAATCAGCCCCAGCATTTT
clone size: -; D gene: -; V gene: TRBV6-2/TRBV6-3; J gene: TRBJ2-1; CDR3 protein: CASSDLGNNEQFF; CDR3 DNA: TGTGCCAGCAGTGACCTAGGGAACAATGAGCAGTTCTTC
clone size: -; D gene: -; V gene: TRBV6-5; J gene: TRBJ1-5; CDR3 protein: CASSYSSRDQPQHF; CDR3 DNA: TGTGCCAGCAGTTACTCGTCCCGGGATCAGCCCCAGCATTTT
clone size: -; D gene: -; V gene: TRBV19; J gene: TRBJ1-5; CDR3 protein: CASSASGVQPQHF; CDR3 DNA: TGTGCCAGTAGTGCCTCTGGAGTTCAGCCCCAGCATTTT
clone size: -; D gene: -; V gene: TRBV4-1; J gene: TRBJ2-7; CDR3 protein: CASSQVVGEQYF; CDR3 DNA: TGCGCCAGCAGCCAAGTTGTTGGGGAGCAGTACTTC
clone size: many; D gene: -; V gene: TRBV6-6; J gene: TRBJ1-2; CDR3 protein: CASSYSSNQGGYTF; CDR3 DNA: TGTGCCAGCAGTTACTCGAGCAATCAGGGGGGCTACACCTTC
clone size: many; D gene: -; V gene: TRBV20-1; J gene: TRBJ1-5; CDR3 protein: CSASGFQAEWDNQPQHF; CDR3 DNA: TGCAGTGCTAGTGGGTTTCAGGCCGAGTGGGACAATCAGCCCCAGCATTTT
clone size: many; D gene: TRBD2; V gene: TRBV7-2; J gene: TRBJ2-7; CDR3 protein: CASSFFQAGGSGEQYF; CDR3 DNA: TGTGCCAGCAGCTTTTTTCAGGCGGGGGGCTCCGGAGAGCAGTACTTC
clone size: -; D gene: -; V gene: TRBV6-5; J gene: TRBJ2-5; CDR3 protein: CASSYWGGETQYF; CDR3 DNA: TGTGCCAGCAGTTACTGGGGTGGAGAGACCCAGTACTTC
clone size: -; D gene: TRBD2; V gene: TRBV20-1; J gene: TRBJ2-7; CDR3 protein: CSARDQRGVGEQYF; CDR3 DNA: TGCAGTGCTAGAGATCAGCGGGGGGTGGGGGAGCAGTACTTC
clone size: many; D gene: -; V gene: TRBV7-9; J gene: TRBJ1-1; CDR3 protein: CASSFWGLNTEAFF; CDR3 DNA: TGTGCCAGCAGCTTCTGGGGTTTGAACACTGAAGCTTTCTTT
clone size: -; D gene: -; V gene: TRBV9; J gene: TRBJ1-3; CDR3 protein: CASGQFDSGNTIYF; CDR3 DNA: TGTGCCTCCGGACAGTTTGACTCTGGAAACACCATATATTTT
clone size: many; D gene: TRBD1; V gene: TRBV7-2; J gene: TRBJ2-5; CDR3 protein: CASSFTGVETQYF; CDR3 DNA: TGTGCCAGCAGCTTTACAGGGGTGGAGACCCAGTACTTC
clone size: once; D gene: -; V gene: TRBV29-1; J gene: TRBJ2-5; CDR3 protein: CSVECGEYQETQYF; CDR3 DNA: TGCAGCGTTGAATGCGGGGAGTACCAAGAGACCCAGTACTTC
clone size: few; D gene: -; V gene: TRBV19; J gene: TRBJ1-5; CDR3 protein: CASSQGVQPQHF; CDR3 DNA: TGTGCCAGTAGTCAGGGAGTTCAGCCCCAGCATTTT